The subject of this entry is one TCR beta chain. The sample is drawn from a study of T-cell memory formation after mild COVID-19. MiXCR, applied by TCRdb to the 5' RACE reads, yields one record per CDR3 protein. This sample yields a few hundred thousand distinct CDR3 sequences, of which 15% to 20% are seen a single time; about a fifth belongs to the top ten. The ends were cut back, 3 bases at V and 8 bases at J, with 13 bases in the middle. This CDR3 has 14 residues. Germline V CDR1 and CDR2: ENHRY, SYGVKD. This chain links TRBV10-3 with TRBJ1-4; unclear D gene. This receptor was obtained from a man aged 18 to 30 who had mild COVID-19 (a few samples of this study predate the infection). Cell type and time point are not known. The sequenced material came from PBMCs or a T cell subset sorted from them (not recorded which). DNA of the CDR3: TGTGCCATCAGTGACCTAGGGTTAGAAGAAAAACTGTTTTTT. Its protein is CAISDLGLEEKLFF.